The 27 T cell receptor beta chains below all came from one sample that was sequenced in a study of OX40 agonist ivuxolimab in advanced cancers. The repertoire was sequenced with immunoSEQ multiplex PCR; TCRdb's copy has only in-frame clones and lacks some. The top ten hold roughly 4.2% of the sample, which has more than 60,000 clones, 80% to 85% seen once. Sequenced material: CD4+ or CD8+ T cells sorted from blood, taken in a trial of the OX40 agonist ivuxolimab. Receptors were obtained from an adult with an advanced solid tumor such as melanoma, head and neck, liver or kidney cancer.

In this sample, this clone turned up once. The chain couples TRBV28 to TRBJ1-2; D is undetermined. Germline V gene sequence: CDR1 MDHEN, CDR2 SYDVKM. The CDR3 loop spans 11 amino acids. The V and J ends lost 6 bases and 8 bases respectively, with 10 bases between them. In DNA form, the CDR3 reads TGTGCCAGCAGCCGAGTAGGGGGCTACACCTTC. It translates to CASSRVGGYTF.

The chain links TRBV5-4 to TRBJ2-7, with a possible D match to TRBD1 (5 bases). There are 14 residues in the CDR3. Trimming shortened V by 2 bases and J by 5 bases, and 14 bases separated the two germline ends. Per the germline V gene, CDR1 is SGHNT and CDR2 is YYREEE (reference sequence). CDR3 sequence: CASSLGDRVDEQYF. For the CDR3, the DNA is TGTGCCAGCAGCTTAGGTGACAGAGTCGACGAGCAGTACTTC.

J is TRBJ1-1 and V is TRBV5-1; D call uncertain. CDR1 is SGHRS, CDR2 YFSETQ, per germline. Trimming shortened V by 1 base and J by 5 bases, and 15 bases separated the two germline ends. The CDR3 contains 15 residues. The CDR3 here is CASSLSVAGGTEAFF. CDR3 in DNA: TGCGCCAGCAGCTTGAGCGTGGCCGGCGGAACTGAAGCTTTCTTT.

CDR3 bases: TGTGCCAGCAGTCGAGGGAGGCAGGGAAACACCATATATTTT. This translates into CASSRGRQGNTIYF. The V call is TRBV14, the J call TRBJ1-3, with unresolved D. This CDR3 has 14 amino acids. CDR1 SGHDN and CDR2 FVKESK come from the germline V gene. Trimming pared 6 bases from V and 4 bases from J, leaving 13 bases between. Looking up the rest from reference TRBV14 and TRBJ1-3 gives the full variable domain: EAGVTQFPSHSVIEKGQTVTLRCDPISGHDNLYWYRRVMGKEIKFLLHFVKESKQDESGMPNNRFLAERTGGTYSTLKVQPAELEDSGVYFCASSRGRQGNTIYFGEGSWLTVV.

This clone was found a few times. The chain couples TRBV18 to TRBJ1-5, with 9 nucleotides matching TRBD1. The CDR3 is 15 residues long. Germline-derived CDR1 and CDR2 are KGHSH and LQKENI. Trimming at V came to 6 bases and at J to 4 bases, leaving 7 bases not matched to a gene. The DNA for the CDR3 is TGTGCCAGCTCCGGCTCGGGACAGGGTAATCAGCCCCAGCATTTT. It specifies CASSGSGQGNQPQHF.

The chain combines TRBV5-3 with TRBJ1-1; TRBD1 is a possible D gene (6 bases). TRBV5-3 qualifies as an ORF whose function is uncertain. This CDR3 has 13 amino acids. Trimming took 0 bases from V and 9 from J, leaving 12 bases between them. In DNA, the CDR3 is TGTGCCAGAAGCTTGGCAAGGGGGTGGAAAGCTTTCTTT. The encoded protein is CARSLARGWKAFF.

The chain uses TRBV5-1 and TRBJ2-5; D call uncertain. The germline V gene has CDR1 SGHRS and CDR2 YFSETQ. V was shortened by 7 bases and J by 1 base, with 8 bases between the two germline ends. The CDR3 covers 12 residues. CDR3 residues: CASGQTQETQYF. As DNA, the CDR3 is TGCGCCAGCGGGCAGACCCAAGAGACCCAGTACTTC.

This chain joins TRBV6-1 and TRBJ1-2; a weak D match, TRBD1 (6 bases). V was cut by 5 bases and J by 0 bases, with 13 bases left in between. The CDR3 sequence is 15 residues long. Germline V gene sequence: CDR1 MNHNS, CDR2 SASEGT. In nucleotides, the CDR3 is TGTGCCAGCAGTCCTCCCAACAGGGCTAACTATGGCTACACCTTC. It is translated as CASSPPNRANYGYTF.

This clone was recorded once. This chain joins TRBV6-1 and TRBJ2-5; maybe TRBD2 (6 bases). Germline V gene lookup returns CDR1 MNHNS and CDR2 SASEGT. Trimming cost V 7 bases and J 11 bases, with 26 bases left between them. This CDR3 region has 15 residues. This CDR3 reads CASKVQTVRSGEQYF. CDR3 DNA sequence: TGTGCCAGCAAGGTCCAAACCGTAAGATCGGGGGAGCAGTACTTC.

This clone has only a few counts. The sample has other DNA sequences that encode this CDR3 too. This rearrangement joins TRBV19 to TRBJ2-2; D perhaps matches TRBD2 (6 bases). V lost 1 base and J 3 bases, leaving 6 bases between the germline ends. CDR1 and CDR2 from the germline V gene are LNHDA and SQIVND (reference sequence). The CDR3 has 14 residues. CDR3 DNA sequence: TGTGCCAGTAGTATAGGCGGGGACACCGGGGAGCTGTTTTTT. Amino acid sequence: CASSIGGDTGELFF.

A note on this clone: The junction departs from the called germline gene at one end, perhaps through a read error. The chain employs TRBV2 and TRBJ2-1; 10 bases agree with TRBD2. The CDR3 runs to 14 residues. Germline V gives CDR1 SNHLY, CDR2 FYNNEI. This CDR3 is CANSRLAGEYLEFF. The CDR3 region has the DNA TGTGCCAACAGTCGGCTAGCGGGGGAGTATCTAGAGTTCTTC. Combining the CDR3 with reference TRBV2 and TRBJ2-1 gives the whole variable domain EPEVTQTPSHQVTQMGQEVILRCVPISNHLYFYWYRQILGQKVEFLVSFYNNEISEKSEIFDDQFSVERPDGSNFTLKIRSTKLEDSAMYFCANSRLAGEYLEFFGPGTRLTVL.

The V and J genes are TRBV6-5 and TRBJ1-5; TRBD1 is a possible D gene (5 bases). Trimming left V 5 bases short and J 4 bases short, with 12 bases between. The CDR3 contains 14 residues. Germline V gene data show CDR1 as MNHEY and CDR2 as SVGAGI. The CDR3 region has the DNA TGTGCCAGCAGTACCGGGACGGGTAATCAGCCCCAGCATTTT. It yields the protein CASSTGTGNQPQHF.

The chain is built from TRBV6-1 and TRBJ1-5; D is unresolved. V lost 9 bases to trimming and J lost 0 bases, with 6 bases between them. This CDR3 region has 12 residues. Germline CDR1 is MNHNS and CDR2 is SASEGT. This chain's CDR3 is CASTYSNQPQHF. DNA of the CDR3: TGTGCCAGTACTTATAGCAATCAGCCCCAGCATTTT.

The DNA for the CDR3 is TGCGCCAGCAGCCTCCAGGCCGCAGGGGGGACGAACACCGGGGAGCTGTTTTTT. It yields the protein CASSLQAAGGTNTGELFF. The chain combines TRBV4-1 with TRBJ2-2; possibly TRBD1 for D (7 bases). Looked up from germline, CDR1 is MGHRA and CDR2 is YSYEKL. This CDR3 has 18 amino acids. The V gene lost 4 bases and the J gene lost 0 bases, with 18 bases spanning the gap.

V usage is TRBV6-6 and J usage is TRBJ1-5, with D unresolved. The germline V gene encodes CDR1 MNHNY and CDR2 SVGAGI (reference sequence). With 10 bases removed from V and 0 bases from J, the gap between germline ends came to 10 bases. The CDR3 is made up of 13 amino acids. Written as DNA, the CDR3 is TGTGCCATTTCTGGGTCTAGCAATCAGCCCCAGCATTTT. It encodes CAISGSSNQPQHF.

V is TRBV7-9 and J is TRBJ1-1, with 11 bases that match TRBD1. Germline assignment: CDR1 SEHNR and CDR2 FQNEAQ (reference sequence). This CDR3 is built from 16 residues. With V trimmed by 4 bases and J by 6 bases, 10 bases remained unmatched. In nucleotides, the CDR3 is TGTGCCAGCAGCTGGACAGGGGGCTCGGTCTCCCCTGAAGCTTTCTTT. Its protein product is CASSWTGGSVSPEAFF.

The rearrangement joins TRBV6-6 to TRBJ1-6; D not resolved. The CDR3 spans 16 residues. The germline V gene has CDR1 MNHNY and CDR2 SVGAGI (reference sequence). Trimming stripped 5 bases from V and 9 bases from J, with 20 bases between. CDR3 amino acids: CASSRLRGENGSPLHF. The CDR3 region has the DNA TGTGCCAGCAGTCGATTACGCGGGGAGAATGGTTCACCCCTCCACTTT.

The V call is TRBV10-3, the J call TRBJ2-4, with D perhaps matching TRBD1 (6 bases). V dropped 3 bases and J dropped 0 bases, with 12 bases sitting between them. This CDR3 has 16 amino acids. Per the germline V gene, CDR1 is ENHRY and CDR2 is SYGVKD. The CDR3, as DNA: TGTGCCATCAGTGATCCGACAGGTCTAGCCAAAAACATTCAGTACTTC. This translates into CAISDPTGLAKNIQYF.

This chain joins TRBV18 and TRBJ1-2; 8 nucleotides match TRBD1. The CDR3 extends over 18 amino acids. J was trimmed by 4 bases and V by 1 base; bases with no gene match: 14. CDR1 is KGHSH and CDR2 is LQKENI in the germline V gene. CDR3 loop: CASSPLQGARFGIYGYTF. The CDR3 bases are TGTGCCAGCTCACCACTTCAGGGGGCGCGTTTCGGCATCTATGGCTACACCTTC.

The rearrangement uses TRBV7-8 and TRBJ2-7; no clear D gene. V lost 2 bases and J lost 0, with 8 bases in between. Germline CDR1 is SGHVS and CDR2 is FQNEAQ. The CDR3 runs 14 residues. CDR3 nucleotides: TGTGCCAGCAGCTTACGAGCTAACTCCTACGAGCAGTACTTC. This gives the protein CASSLRANSYEQYF. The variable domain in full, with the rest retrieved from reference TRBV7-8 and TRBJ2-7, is GAGVSQSPRYKVAKRGQDVALRCDPISGHVSLFWYQQALGQGPEFLTYFQNEAQLDKSGLPSDRFFAERPEGSVSTLKIQRTQQEDSAVYLCASSLRANSYEQYFGPGTRLTVT.

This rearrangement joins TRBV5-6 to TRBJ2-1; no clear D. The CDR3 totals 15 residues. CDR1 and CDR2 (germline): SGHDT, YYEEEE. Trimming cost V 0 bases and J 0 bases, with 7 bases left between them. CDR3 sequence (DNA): TGTGCCAGCAGCTTGGACCCGAGCTCCTACAATGAGCAGTTCTTC. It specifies CASSLDPSSYNEQFF.

CDR3 sequence (DNA): TGTGCCAGCAGCCACCCTAGGACAGTGCCTGCGGTTGGCTACACCTTC. Translation gives CASSHPRTVPAVGYTF. V usage is TRBV7-9 and J usage is TRBJ1-2; maybe TRBD1 (6 bases). There are 16 residues in the CDR3. CDR1 is SEHNR and CDR2 is FQNEAQ in the germline V gene (reference sequence). Trimming cost V 5 bases and J 7 bases, with 23 bases left between them.

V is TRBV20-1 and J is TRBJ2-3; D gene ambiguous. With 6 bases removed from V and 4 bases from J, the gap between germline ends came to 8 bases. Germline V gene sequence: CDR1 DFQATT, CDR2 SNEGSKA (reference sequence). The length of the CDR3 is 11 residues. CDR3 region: CSATLADTQYF. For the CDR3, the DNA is TGCAGTGCGACGCTAGCAGATACGCAGTATTTT.

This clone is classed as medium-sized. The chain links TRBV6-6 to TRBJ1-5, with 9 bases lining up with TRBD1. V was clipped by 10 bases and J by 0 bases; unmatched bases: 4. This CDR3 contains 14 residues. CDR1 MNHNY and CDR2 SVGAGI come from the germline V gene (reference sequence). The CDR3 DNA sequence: TGTGCCATCCGGGGACAGGGTAGCAATCAGCCCCAGCATTTT. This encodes CAIRGQGSNQPQHF.

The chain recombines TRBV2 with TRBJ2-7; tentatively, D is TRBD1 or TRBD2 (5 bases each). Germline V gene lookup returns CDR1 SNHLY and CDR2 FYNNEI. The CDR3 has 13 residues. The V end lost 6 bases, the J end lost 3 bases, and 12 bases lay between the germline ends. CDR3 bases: TGTGCCAGCAGCCTGGGACGGAACTACGAGCAGTACTTC. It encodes CASSLGRNYEQYF.

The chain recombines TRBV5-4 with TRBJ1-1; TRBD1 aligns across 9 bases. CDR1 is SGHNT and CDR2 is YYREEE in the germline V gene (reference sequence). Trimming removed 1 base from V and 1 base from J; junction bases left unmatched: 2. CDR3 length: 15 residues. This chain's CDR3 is CASSLSGQGNTEAFF. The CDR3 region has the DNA TGTGCCAGCAGCTTGTCGGGACAGGGGAACACTGAAGCTTTCTTT.

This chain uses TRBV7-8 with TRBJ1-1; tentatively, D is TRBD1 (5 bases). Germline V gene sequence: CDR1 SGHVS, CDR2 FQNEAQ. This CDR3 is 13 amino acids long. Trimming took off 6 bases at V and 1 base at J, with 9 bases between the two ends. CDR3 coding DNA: TGTGCCAGCAGGGTGGGGACGAACACTGAAGCTTTCTTT. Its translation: CASRVGTNTEAFF.